These T cell receptor beta chains were read from a single sample in a study of T cell responses to AZD1222 COVID-19 vaccine. The data were produced by immunoSEQ multiplex PCR, yet TCRdb's version contains in-frame clones alone and is incomplete. The sample has roughly 120,000 clones, about 89% seen once. The input for sequencing was peripheral blood, taken 28 days after the second AZD1222 dose. These receptors all stem from an adult who received the AZD1222 COVID-19 vaccine. The CDR3 runs from the conserved cysteine through the conserved F or W. A D gene is named only where the DNA matches it firmly. Clone size, where shown, is once, few, many, or a class for clones that have expanded.

TGTGCCAGCAGTTTTGACCGGGACAGGGAGGCTTTCTTT	CASSFDRDREAFF	TRBJ1-1	TRBD1	TRBV27	NA
TGCGCCAGCACGCTCAGGCGTATCTACTATGGCTACACCTTC	CASTLRRIYYGYTF	TRBJ1-2	NA	TRBV23-1	few
TGTGCCAGTAGCACCCTCCAGGGGCAGGGGTTCTTAAACATTCAGTACTTC	CASSTLQGQGFLNIQYF	TRBJ2-4	NA	TRBV19	NA
TGCGCCAGCAGCCCCCCAGGTCGGTTGGCCGGGGAGCTGTTTTTT	CASSPPGRLAGELFF	TRBJ2-2	NA	TRBV4-3	NA
TGTGCCAGCAGTGATGCCCTACTAGCGGCGAACACCGGGGAGCTGTTTTTT	CASSDALLAANTGELFF	TRBJ2-2	TRBD2	TRBV6-1	NA
TGTGCCAGCAGTGAACTGCAGGGTGCCCGTCAGCCCCAGCATTTT	CASSELQGARQPQHF	TRBJ1-5	NA	TRBV6-1	NA
TGCGCCAGCAGCAGAAGGGGAAACACTGAAGCTTTCTTT	CASSRRGNTEAFF	TRBJ1-1	NA	TRBV5-1	NA
TGTGCCAGCAGTTACTCTAAAGGGAGGACTGAAGCTTTCTTT	CASSYSKGRTEAFF	TRBJ1-1	NA	TRBV6-5	once
TGCGCCAGCTCGGGGGACGTCCCTGAGACCCAGTACTTC	CASSGDVPETQYF	TRBJ2-5	NA	TRBV5-1	once
TGTGCCAGTAGTACCCGTCCTGTGGCACGGTCCTACAATGAGCAGTTCTTC	CASSTRPVARSYNEQFF	TRBJ2-1	NA	TRBV19	NA
TGTGCCAGCAGCGGGGAACGGGGGCAGCATTTT	CASSGERGQHF	TRBJ1-5	NA	TRBV12-3/TRBV12-4	NA
TGTGCCAGCAGCTTAGGGTCGGGGACAGGGAACTCTGGAAACACCATATATTTT	CASSLGSGTGNSGNTIYF	TRBJ1-3	TRBD1	TRBV7-6	NA
TGTGCCAGCAGTTACTCCTCAGGGACCAACACTGAAGCTTTCTTT	CASSYSSGTNTEAFF	TRBJ1-1	NA	TRBV6-2/TRBV6-3	NA
TGTGCCAGTAGTGGGGGTCGGGCTAACACTGAAGCTTTCTTT	CASSGGRANTEAFF	TRBJ1-1	NA	TRBV19	NA
TGCGCCAGCAGCAGCGCGGGTGGCTCCTACAATGAGCAGTTCTTC	CASSSAGGSYNEQFF	TRBJ2-1	NA	TRBV5-1	NA
TGTGCCAGCAGTACAGGACAGGGTTTGGATGGCTACACCTTC	CASSTGQGLDGYTF	TRBJ1-2	TRBD1	TRBV6-5	NA
TGTGCCAGCAGCTCGAACAGGCCTGAAGCTTTCTTT	CASSSNRPEAFF	TRBJ1-1	NA	TRBV7-9	NA
TGTGCCACAGCCACGGGACAGGCTAATGGCTACACCTTC	CATATGQANGYTF	TRBJ1-2	TRBD1	TRBV15	NA
TGTGCCAGCAGTCAGGGGGTAGCCAATGGCTACACCTTC	CASSQGVANGYTF	TRBJ1-2	TRBD1	TRBV6-2/TRBV6-3	NA
TGTGCCAGCAGTTACTACCCGACTAGCCTGGCAGATACGCAGTATTTT	CASSYYPTSLADTQYF	TRBJ2-3	TRBD2	TRBV6-5	NA
TGTGCCATCAGTCCGGGACAGGGACAACCCTACGAGCAGTACTTC	CAISPGQGQPYEQYF	TRBJ2-7	TRBD1	TRBV10-3	NA
TGTGCCAGCAGCGTAGAGGCTCCCAGGGGGACTATACTTACCACAGATACGCAGTATTTT	CASSVEAPRGTILTTDTQYF	TRBJ2-3	NA	TRBV9	NA
TGTGCCAGCAGCCTCGTAGCGGGTAATACCGGGGAGCTGTTTTTT	CASSLVAGNTGELFF	TRBJ2-2	TRBD2	TRBV9	NA